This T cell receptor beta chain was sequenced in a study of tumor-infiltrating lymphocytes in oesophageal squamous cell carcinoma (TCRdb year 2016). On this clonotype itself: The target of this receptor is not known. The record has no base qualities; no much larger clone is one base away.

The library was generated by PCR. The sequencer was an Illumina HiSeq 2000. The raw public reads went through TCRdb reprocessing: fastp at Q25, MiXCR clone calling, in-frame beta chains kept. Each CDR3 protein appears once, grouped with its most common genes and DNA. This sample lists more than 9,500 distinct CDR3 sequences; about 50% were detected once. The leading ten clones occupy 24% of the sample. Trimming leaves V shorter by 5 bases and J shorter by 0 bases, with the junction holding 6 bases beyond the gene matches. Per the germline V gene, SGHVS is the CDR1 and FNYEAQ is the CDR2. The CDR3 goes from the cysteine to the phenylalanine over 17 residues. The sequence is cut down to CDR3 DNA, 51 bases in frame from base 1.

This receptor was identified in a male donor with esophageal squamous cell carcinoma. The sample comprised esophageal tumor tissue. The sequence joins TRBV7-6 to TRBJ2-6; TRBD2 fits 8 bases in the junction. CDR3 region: CASSTGTRTSGANVLTF. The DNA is TGTGCCAGCAGCACCGGGACTAGAACCTCTGGGGCCAACGTCCTGACTTTC.